This TCR beta chain was obtained from a study of blood T cell repertoires in COVID-19. Study at large: Samples came from the United States, Italy and Spain, spanning acute and convalescent COVID-19. T cells, B-cell-depleted T cells, or PBMCs supplied cDNA or gDNA.

The CDR3 contains 13 residues. V was clipped by 5 bases and J by 1 base, with 8 bases between them. Germline values: CDR1 SGHAT, CDR2 FQNNGV. Per the original methods: Cell counts per sample came from amplifying reference gene primers. Here immunoSEQ multiplex PCR was the method, and the copy in TCRdb shows in-frame clones only, minus some. V and J calls and clone size come straight from that table; D and trimming were deduced from the DNA. The sample lists about 20,000 clones, more than 90% occurring once. V is TRBV11-2 and J is TRBJ1-1; D is ambiguous. The source of this sequence is a man between 65 and 85 years old with active COVID-19. The sequenced material came from peripheral blood. The CDR3 nucleotides are TGTGCCAGCAGCCTAATGAGGAACACTGAAGCTTTCTTT. Translated: CASSLMRNTEAFF.